A selection of T cell receptor beta chains follows, all from one sample in a study of blood T cell repertoires in COVID-19. The data were produced by immunoSEQ multiplex PCR, yet TCRdb's version contains in-frame clones alone and is incomplete. Among hundreds of thousands of clones listed, about 82% were seen once. The specimen was PBMCs or T cells enriched from blood (not recorded which). These receptors originate from a woman in her forties or fifties with acute COVID-19. Each CDR3 is given with its conserved first and last residue. D genes are given only for firm matches.

v_gene	d_gene	j_gene	CDR3nt	CDR3aa
TRBV10-3	-	TRBJ2-7	TGTGCCATCAGTGAGTCGACTGGGAGCTCCTACGAGCAGTACTTC	CAISESTGSSYEQYF
TRBV10-1	-	TRBJ1-4	TGCGCCAGCAGGCCGGGTTCGACTAATGAAAAACTGTTTTTT	CASRPGSTNEKLFF
TRBV13	TRBD1	TRBJ2-3	TGTGCCAGCAGCTTATGGGGGCAGGGGGCTACAGATACGCAGTATTTT	CASSLWGQGATDTQYF
TRBV7-9	-	TRBJ1-1	TGTGCCAGCAGCTTAAGAGGTACGGACACTGAAGCTTTCTTT	CASSLRGTDTEAFF
TRBV19	-	TRBJ1-6	TGTGCCACCTCGGCGGGGGTAGGATCACCCCTCCACTTT	CATSAGVGSPLHF
TRBV7-9	TRBD1	TRBJ1-4	TGTGCCAGCACCCCGGGACAGGGGGTGTATAATGAAAAACTGTTTTTT	CASTPGQGVYNEKLFF
TRBV9	TRBD2	TRBJ2-3	TGTGCCAGCAGCGTAGGGGAGGGAGTTACGCAGTATTTT	CASSVGEGVTQYF
TRBV5-1	-	TRBJ2-1	TGCGCCAGCAGCACAGACAGCTACAATGAGCAGTTCTTC	CASSTDSYNEQFF
TRBV10-3	TRBD1	TRBJ2-6	TGTGCCATCACCCCGCGCCCAACCCAGGGGGCGTCAACTGGGGCCAACGTCCTGACTTTC	CAITPRPTQGASTGANVLTF
TRBV7-3	-	TRBJ1-6	TGTGCCAGCAGCGGGGGACAACTAAATTCACCCCTCCACTTT	CASSGGQLNSPLHF
TRBV27	-	TRBJ1-6	TGTGCCAGCAGTTCACAGGGTGTCACCTATAATTCACCCCTCCACTTT	CASSSQGVTYNSPLHF
TRBV6-5	TRBD2	TRBJ2-3	TGTGCCAGCAGTCGAAGCGGGGGGAGCACAGATACGCAGTATTTT	CASSRSGGSTDTQYF
TRBV25-1	-	TRBJ1-3	TGTGCCAGCACTCGACAGAAATCGGGAAACACCATATATTTT	CASTRQKSGNTIYF
TRBV7-8	-	TRBJ2-5	TGTGCCAGCAGCCCAATATATTCGGGGAGAGGAAAGGAGACCCAGTACTTC	CASSPIYSGRGKETQYF
TRBV21-1	-	TRBJ1-1	TGTGCCAGCTTCAGAAGGGGGGGCCAGTTCGCCACCCCGAACACTGAAGCTTTCTTT	CASFRRGGQFATPNTEAFF
TRBV6-4	-	TRBJ1-4	TGTGCCAGCAGTGACCCACGCCAGGGGTTAAAGGAAAAACTGTTTTTT	CASSDPRQGLKEKLFF
TRBV30	TRBD1	TRBJ1-2	TGTGCCTGGACAGGGGGGCGCGGCTACACCTTC	CAWTGGRGYTF
TRBV5-8	-	TRBJ1-5	TGTGCCAGCAGCCGGGATCGCAATCAGCCCCAGCATTTT	CASSRDRNQPQHF
TRBV7-7	TRBD1	TRBJ2-3	TGTGCCAGCAGCTTAGGTTCAGGGACAGGGCATTCAGATACGCAGTATTTT	CASSLGSGTGHSDTQYF
TRBV13	TRBD1	TRBJ1-2	TGTGCCAGCAGCTCCAGGGGGCGCGGCTACACCTTC	CASSSRGRGYTF